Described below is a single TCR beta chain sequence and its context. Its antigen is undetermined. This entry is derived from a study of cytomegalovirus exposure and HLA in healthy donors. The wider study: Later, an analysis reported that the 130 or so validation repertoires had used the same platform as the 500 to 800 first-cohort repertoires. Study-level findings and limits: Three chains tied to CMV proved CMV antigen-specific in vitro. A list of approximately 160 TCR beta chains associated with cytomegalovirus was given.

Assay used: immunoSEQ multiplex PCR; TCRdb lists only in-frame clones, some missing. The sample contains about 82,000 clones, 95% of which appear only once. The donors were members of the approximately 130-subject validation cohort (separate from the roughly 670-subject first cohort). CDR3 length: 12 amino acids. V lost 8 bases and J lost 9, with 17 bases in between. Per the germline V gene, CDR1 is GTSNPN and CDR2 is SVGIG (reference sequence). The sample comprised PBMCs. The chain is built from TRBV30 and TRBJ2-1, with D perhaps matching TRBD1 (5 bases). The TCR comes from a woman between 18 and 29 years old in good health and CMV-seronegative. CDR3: CAGQDTGSEQFF. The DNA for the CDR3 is TGTGCCGGCCAGGACACCGGCTCTGAGCAGTTCTTC.